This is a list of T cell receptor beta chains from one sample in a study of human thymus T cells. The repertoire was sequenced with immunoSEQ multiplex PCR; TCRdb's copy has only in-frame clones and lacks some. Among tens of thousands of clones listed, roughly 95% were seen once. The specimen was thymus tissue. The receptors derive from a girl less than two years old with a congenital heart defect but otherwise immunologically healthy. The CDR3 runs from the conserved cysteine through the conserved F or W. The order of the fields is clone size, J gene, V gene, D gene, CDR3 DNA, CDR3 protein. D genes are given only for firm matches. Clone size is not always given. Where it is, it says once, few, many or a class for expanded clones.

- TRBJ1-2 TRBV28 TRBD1 TGTGCCAGCAGTTCCCAGGGGGGACAGGTTACCCGGGTACCCTACTATGGCTACACCTTC CASSSQGGQVTRVPYYGYTF
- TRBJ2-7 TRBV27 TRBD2 TGTGCCAGCAGTTTATCAGAACCGGGAGGGCCGGGGCCTTACGAGCAGTACTTC CASSLSEPGGPGPYEQYF
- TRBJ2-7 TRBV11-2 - TGTGCCAGCAGCTCCTCCCCCTGGGAGCAGTACTTC CASSSSPWEQYF
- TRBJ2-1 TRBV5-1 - TGCGCCAGCAGCTCCCGACTTGACAATGAGCAGTTCTTC CASSSRLDNEQFF
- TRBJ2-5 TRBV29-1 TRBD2 TGCAGCGTCGGACTAGCGGGACAAGAGACCCAGTACTTC CSVGLAGQETQYF
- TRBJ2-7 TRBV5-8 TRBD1 TGTGCCAGCAGCTTCGGGGGGACAGGGAGCGAGCAGTACTTC CASSFGGTGSEQYF
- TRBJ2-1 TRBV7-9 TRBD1 TGTGCCAGCAGCCGCACAGGGGCCTACTCCTACAATGAGCAGTTCTTC CASSRTGAYSYNEQFF
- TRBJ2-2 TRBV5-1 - TGCGCCAGCAGTATATATCGGGGGTCCGGGGAGCTGTTTTTT CASSIYRGSGELFF
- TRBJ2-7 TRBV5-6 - TGTGCCAGCAGCTTTCTATCTAAACGAAGTATGTGCATAGAGCAGTACTTC CASSFLSKRSMCIEQYF
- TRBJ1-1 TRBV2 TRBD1 TGTGCCACCCCCACAGGGGAGGGTGAAGCTTTCTTT CATPTGEGEAFF
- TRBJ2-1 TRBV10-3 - TGTGCCATCAGTGAAAGGGGTGAGCAGTTCTTC CAISERGEQFF
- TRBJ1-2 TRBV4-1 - TGCGCCAGCAGCCAAGATCCGGCCCTAAGTGGCTACACCTTC CASSQDPALSGYTF
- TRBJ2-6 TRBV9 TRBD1 TGTGCCAGCCTAGCTGGAGTTCGGGGACAGGGTCCCTCTGGGGCCAACGTCCTGACTTTC CASLAGVRGQGPSGANVLTF
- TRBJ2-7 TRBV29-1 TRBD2 TGCAGCGCCGCGGGGCCACTAGCGGAACCACCCTACGAGCAGTACTTC CSAAGPLAEPPYEQYF
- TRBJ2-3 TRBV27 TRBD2 TGTGCCAGCAGCCCCCATAGCGGGGACCTTAGCACAGATACGCAGTATTTT CASSPHSGDLSTDTQYF
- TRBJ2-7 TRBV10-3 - TGTGCCATCAGTGGTCGGACCTGGGGAATGGGGGGCGAGCAGTACTTC CAISGRTWGMGGEQYF
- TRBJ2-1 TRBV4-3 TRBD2 TGCGCCAGCAGCAACAGGACTAGCGGGAGAATTCCCTACAATGAGCAGTTCTTC CASSNRTSGRIPYNEQFF
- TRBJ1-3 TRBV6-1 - TGTGCCAGCAGTGATCGGCTGCAATACTCTGGAAACACCATATATTTT CASSDRLQYSGNTIYF
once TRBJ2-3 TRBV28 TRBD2 TGTGCCAGCAGTTTGCCGTCCGGGGAGCGGGGGAGCACAGATACGCAGTATTTT CASSLPSGERGSTDTQYF
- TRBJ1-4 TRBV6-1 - TGTGCCACCAGCCTCAATGAAAAACTGTTTTTT CATSLNEKLFF
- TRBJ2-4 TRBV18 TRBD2 TGTGCCAGCTCACCGCTTGAGGCTCCCGGGACTAGGAACATTCAGTACTTC CASSPLEAPGTRNIQYF
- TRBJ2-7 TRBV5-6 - TGTGCCAGCAGTTGCGACAGGTGTAGGTCCTACGAGCAGTACTTC CASSCDRCRSYEQYF